This T cell receptor beta chain was profiled in a study of shared clonotypes between healthy human individuals. Naive CD8 cells, CD45RO-negative and positively selected for CCR7, excluded terminally differentiated effector memory CD45RA+ cells. The study, taken as a whole, reports: Compared with memory subsets, naive subsets generally had larger estimated richness.

This clone was seen a handful of times. Its antigen is unidentified. Sequencing was performed with immunoSEQ multiplex PCR; in TCRdb, only in-frame clones are kept and a portion is missing. Of millions of clones listed, more than 85% were seen once; the top ten hold more than 1.5%. The source of this sequence is a man aged 18 to 29 in good health. Some clones in this sample may be carry-over from other donors' samples. The sequenced material came from naive CD8+ T cells from PBMCs.

This chain's CDR3 is CASSQKQHSYEQYF. The CDR3 nucleotides are TGCGCCAGCAGCCAGAAACAGCATTCCTACGAGCAGTACTTC. The V gene is TRBV4-1, the J gene TRBJ2-7; D remains ambiguous. Germline loops: CDR1 MGHRA, CDR2 YSYEKL. The CDR3 length is 14 residues. V was cut by 3 bases and J by 1 base, with 10 bases left in between.